This T cell receptor (beta chain) originates from a study of multiple sclerosis patients with progressive multifocal leukoencephalopathy. Study-wide findings and caveats: Before and during natalizumab, the clones expanded at PML already existed.

As to this clone: The antigen is unknown.

V was cut by 4 bases and J by 2 bases, with 13 bases left in between. CDR1 SGHKS and CDR2 YYEKEE come from the germline V gene (reference sequence). The CDR3 covers 14 residues. The assay was immunoSEQ multiplex PCR, and TCRdb's table has in-frame clones only and misses some. The sample carries roughly 34,000 clones, more than 75% recorded once. As to time point: time of PML onset. Sequenced material: PBMCs, taken from a patient treated with natalizumab. The TCR sequence derives from a human donor with progressive multifocal leukoencephalopathy. The V gene is TRBV5-5, the J gene TRBJ2-7; the D gene could be TRBD1 or TRBD2 (5 bases each). The CDR3 is CASSPGPEPYEQYF. CDR3 nucleotides: TGTGCCAGCAGCCCGGGGCCGGAACCCTACGAGCAGTACTTC.